This TCR beta chain was identified in a study of a mutant IDH1 vaccine in newly diagnosed glioma (dated by TCRdb to 2020 to 2023). About the full investigation: Patients received eight vaccinations in weeks 1, 3, 5, 7, 11, 15, 19 and 23, corresponding to visits V03 through V10. In the chemotherapy-containing groups, vaccination started alongside temozolomide cycles, whereas in patients who had radiotherapy alone it started 4-6 weeks after radiotherapy. Of the approximately 33 patients who were treated, around 62% were male and around 38% were female, and the mean age was around 40 years. Prior to enrollment, patients had been given standard therapy consisting of radiotherapy alone, temozolomide alone, or radiochemotherapy with temozolomide, with the combination given to most patients. Peripheral blood was collected at six visits: V03 (baseline), V05, V07, V10, V12 and V13. For exploratory analyses, longitudinal TCRB deep sequencing was carried out in around 26 treated patients wherever samples were available. Overall results and qualifications from the work: Changes in the top peripheral T cell clonotypes picked up by TCRB sequencing did not appear to be linked to pseudoprogression. According to the authors, sample limitations meant that analyses of patient blood samples could not be reproduced. Immune responses induced by the vaccine were seen in roughly 95% of patients across multiple MHC alleles. Availability determined which PBMC samples were chosen for TCRB deep sequencing.

Reading the germline V gene gives CDR1 SGHRS and CDR2 YFSETQ. Reading from cysteine to phenylalanine, the CDR3 counts 11 amino acids. Only the CDR3 part of the read is kept: 33 bases, read in frame from the first base. The junction carries 6 bases between V and J, which are trimmed by 4 bases and 7 bases respectively. Regarding this clone: There is no known antigen for this receptor. Base quality data are lacking; no much larger clone is found one base away.

Library creation used the immunoSEQ multiplex PCR assay. Following the manufacturer's protocol, the hsTCRB Kit was used to amplify rearranged TCR beta chain sequences. TCRB libraries were sequenced on an Illumina MiSeq. On the study's bioinformatics: The kit vendor's proprietary platform handled demultiplexing, trimming and gene mapping. Drawn from immuneACCESS, this table holds only the in-frame rearrangements with V and J called that TCRdb kept. Clones are partly lost; checked studies trace under half to an unresolved V gene and leave the rest unexplained. V and J calls and clone size follow that table, whereas D and trimming were derived from the DNA. This sample gives roughly 60,000 clones in total; about 85% of them show up just once. The ten largest clonotypes hold under 4.5% of the sample. The time point label of this sample denotes: week 23, last vaccination. Each vaccine dose, consisting of 300 ug of a 20-mer mutant IDH1 peptide in Montanide, was administered subcutaneously with topical imiquimod. Newly diagnosed WHO grade 3 or 4 IDH1-mutant astrocytomas showing loss of nuclear ATRX were present in the donors. The samples were drawn from NOA16, a multicentre, single-arm, open-label phase I trial in Germany that tested a mutant IDH1 peptide vaccine in humans for the first time. Genomic DNA for TCRB sequencing was extracted from EDTA blood using the DNeasy Blood and Tissue Kit.

The chain is encoded by TRBV5-1 joined to TRBJ2-1, with an unclear D gene assignment. The sample was PBMCs, taken from a glioma patient whose treatment included an IDH1 peptide vaccine. The TCR comes from a man aged 30 to 45 with glioma. The CDR3 protein is CASSEGNEQFF. The bases read TGCGCCAGCAGCGAAGGAAATGAGCAGTTCTTC.